The 5 T cell receptor beta chains in this list originate from one sample, sequenced in a study of blood T cell repertoires in COVID-19. Assay used: immunoSEQ multiplex PCR; TCRdb lists only in-frame clones, some missing. The sample carries 150,000 or so clones, about 79% recorded once. The material sequenced was peripheral blood. Every receptor here comes from a woman aged 60 to 75 with acute or convalescent COVID-19.

This clone was counted a single time. The chain is built from TRBV6-5 and TRBJ1-1; 7 bases are shared with TRBD1. V trimming: 2 bases; J trimming: 0 bases; junction bases outside the gene matches: 3. CDR3 length: 15 amino acids. The germline CDR1 and CDR2 sequences are MNHEY and SVGAGI. The DNA of the CDR3 is TGTGCCAGCAGTTACACAGGGGCAATGAACACTGAAGCTTTCTTT. As protein: CASSYTGAMNTEAFF.

The V gene is TRBV18, the J gene TRBJ1-1; 9 bases fit TRBD1. V was clipped by 3 bases and J by 6 bases; unmatched bases: 8. The CDR3 totals 15 residues. Looked up from germline, CDR1 is KGHSH and CDR2 is LQKENI. The CDR3 sequence: CASSPLTGGGSEAFF. The CDR3 DNA is TGTGCCAGCTCACCCTTGACAGGGGGAGGATCTGAAGCTTTCTTT. Looking up the rest from reference TRBV18 and TRBJ1-1 gives the full variable domain: NAGVMQNPRHLVRRRGQEARLRCSPMKGHSHVYWYRQLPEEGLKFMVYLQKENIIDESGMPKERFSAEFPKEGPSILRIQQVVRGDSAAYFCASSPLTGGGSEAFFGQGTRLTVV.

The chain is built from TRBV10-3 and TRBJ2-3; TRBD2 is a possible D gene (5 bases). CDR3 length equals 15 residues. V was trimmed by 10 bases and J by 0 bases, leaving 17 bases between them. CDR1 and CDR2 from the germline V gene are ENHRY and SYGVKD. The CDR3 spells CATSGRVQSTDTQYF. The CDR3 DNA reads TGTGCCACCTCCGGGCGGGTACAGAGCACAGATACGCAGTATTTT.

This clone was seen a few times. J is TRBJ2-3 and V is TRBV7-2, with 7 positions matching TRBD2. Germline trimming cut 1 base from V and 6 bases from J; bases unmatched to any gene: 10. This CDR3 is built from 16 residues. The germline V gene has CDR1 SGHTA and CDR2 FQGNSA. This CDR3 is CASSLEFRTRVDTQYF. The CDR3 region has the DNA TGTGCCAGCAGCTTAGAGTTCAGGACTAGAGTCGATACGCAGTATTTT.

The genes are TRBV14 and TRBJ2-3; D uncertain. The germline V gene encodes CDR1 SGHDN and CDR2 FVKESK. The CDR3 has 12 residues. V was pared by 4 bases and J by 9 bases, with 11 bases between. CDR3 residues: CASSPGSGTQYF. CDR3 nucleotides: TGTGCCAGCAGCCCCGGGTCTGGGACGCAGTATTTT.